This T cell receptor beta chain was identified in a study of pediatric ulcerative colitis. The assay was run at survey level. Measured with immunoSEQ multiplex PCR; TCRdb has only the in-frame clones, and not every one. This sample has more than 10,000 clones, with 77% found just once. Rectal tissue came from one to two pinch biopsies taken at colonoscopy. The receptor was derived from a boy under 18 who was a control in a study of pediatric ulcerative colitis. The sample consisted of gut tissue.

As DNA, the CDR3 is TGCGCCAGCAGCTTCGGGACTAACTACGAGCAGTACTTC. Protein: CASSFGTNYEQYF. The gene calls are TRBV5-1 and TRBJ2-7; 7 bases are shared with TRBD2. V shed 2 bases and J 3 bases; nucleotides not matched to a gene: 2. Germline values: CDR1 SGHRS, CDR2 YFSETQ. This CDR3 spans 13 amino acids.